Listed below are T cell receptor beta chains from one sample, sequenced in a study of cytomegalovirus exposure and HLA in healthy donors. Produced via immunoSEQ multiplex PCR; TCRdb's table is partial and in-frame only. The table lists roughly 120,000 clones, 86% of them singletons. Material for sequencing was PBMCs. The receptors stem from a man between 18 and 35 years old in good health and CMV-seronegative. CDR3s include the opening cysteine and the closing phenylalanine or tryptophan. D genes are given only for firm matches. The size entry is marked missing in some rows and otherwise reads once, few, many or a size class.

j_gene: TRBJ1-2
d_gene: -
v_gene: TRBV9
abundance: -
CDR3nt: TGTGCCAGTGGTTTTACCGGTGACTATGGCTACACCTTC
CDR3aa: CASGFTGDYGYTF

j_gene: TRBJ2-3
d_gene: -
v_gene: TRBV19
abundance: -
CDR3nt: TGTGCCAGTAGTGAGGGTGTGGGGGGTATAAAAGATACGCAGTATTTT
CDR3aa: CASSEGVGGIKDTQYF

j_gene: TRBJ1-1
d_gene: TRBD1
v_gene: TRBV13
abundance: -
CDR3nt: TGTGCCAGCAGCTCCGGGACAGACTTGGAAGCTTTCTTT
CDR3aa: CASSSGTDLEAFF

j_gene: TRBJ1-1
d_gene: TRBD1
v_gene: TRBV6-5
abundance: few
CDR3nt: TGTGCCAGCAGCCCGACAGGGATGAGAACTGAAGCTTTCTTT
CDR3aa: CASSPTGMRTEAFF

j_gene: TRBJ1-1
d_gene: -
v_gene: TRBV30
abundance: -
CDR3nt: TGTGCCTGGAGTGACCCCCCAGGCAGGCCCACTGAAGCTTTCTTT
CDR3aa: CAWSDPPGRPTEAFF

j_gene: TRBJ2-1
d_gene: -
v_gene: TRBV7-9
abundance: -
CDR3nt: TGTGCCAGCAGCCCTGGGGGGACGGCCTACAATGAGCAGTTCTTC
CDR3aa: CASSPGGTAYNEQFF

j_gene: TRBJ1-1
d_gene: -
v_gene: TRBV5-8
abundance: once
CDR3nt: TGTGCCAGCAGCTTACGGCTCCGGGGGGCTGAAGCTTTCTTT
CDR3aa: CASSLRLRGAEAFF

j_gene: TRBJ2-3
d_gene: TRBD2
v_gene: TRBV25-1
abundance: once
CDR3nt: TGTGCCAGCAGTGAAGGGTGGGCTAGCGGAAGCACAGATACGCAGTATTTT
CDR3aa: CASSEGWASGSTDTQYF

j_gene: TRBJ1-4
d_gene: -
v_gene: TRBV5-6
abundance: -
CDR3nt: TGTGCCAGCAGCTTGACAGGGTTCGCTGAAAAACTGTTTTTT
CDR3aa: CASSLTGFAEKLFF

j_gene: TRBJ1-2
d_gene: -
v_gene: TRBV19
abundance: -
CDR3nt: TGTGCCAGTAGTGATGGCCGCCGATTTTATGGCTACACCTTC
CDR3aa: CASSDGRRFYGYTF

j_gene: TRBJ2-7
d_gene: TRBD2
v_gene: TRBV10-1
abundance: -
CDR3nt: TGCGCCAGCAGTACTAGCGGACCTCCCTACGAGCAGTACTTC
CDR3aa: CASSTSGPPYEQYF

j_gene: TRBJ2-5
d_gene: -
v_gene: TRBV19
abundance: -
CDR3nt: TGTGCCAGTAGTATAGGTTCCTCCGGGGGGCCAGAGACCCAGTACTTC
CDR3aa: CASSIGSSGGPETQYF

j_gene: TRBJ2-2
d_gene: -
v_gene: TRBV7-2
abundance: -
CDR3nt: TGTGCCACGAACCCTAGGAACACCGGGGAGCTGTTTTTT
CDR3aa: CATNPRNTGELFF

j_gene: TRBJ2-2
d_gene: TRBD2
v_gene: TRBV5-1
abundance: -
CDR3nt: TGCGCCAGCAGCTTTAGCGGGGACTACACCGGGGAGCTGTTTTTT
CDR3aa: CASSFSGDYTGELFF

j_gene: TRBJ1-2
d_gene: -
v_gene: TRBV7-2
abundance: few
CDR3nt: TGTGCCAGCAGCTTAGGTGACACCTATGGCTACACCTTC
CDR3aa: CASSLGDTYGYTF

j_gene: TRBJ2-5
d_gene: TRBD1
v_gene: TRBV6-5
abundance: -
CDR3nt: TGTGCCAGCAGTTACTCGAGACAGGGTGGGGAGACCCAGTACTTC
CDR3aa: CASSYSRQGGETQYF

j_gene: TRBJ1-1
d_gene: TRBD1
v_gene: TRBV30
abundance: -
CDR3nt: TGTGCCTACCACAGGGGCCAGAACACTGAAGCTTTCTTT
CDR3aa: CAYHRGQNTEAFF

j_gene: TRBJ2-4
d_gene: TRBD2
v_gene: TRBV7-2
abundance: -
CDR3nt: TGTGCCAGCAGCTTAGTAGGGGGCGGGGGGGAAGCGGCCAAAAACATTCAGTACTTC
CDR3aa: CASSLVGGGGEAAKNIQYF

j_gene: TRBJ1-2
d_gene: TRBD1
v_gene: TRBV30
abundance: -
CDR3nt: TGTGCCTGTCTTATCGACAGGGACTATGGCTACACCTTC
CDR3aa: CACLIDRDYGYTF

j_gene: TRBJ1-1
d_gene: -
v_gene: TRBV6-5
abundance: -
CDR3nt: TGTGCCAGCACTTACGGCGGCGGGACTGAAGCTTTCTTT
CDR3aa: CASTYGGGTEAFF

j_gene: TRBJ2-1
d_gene: TRBD2
v_gene: TRBV2
abundance: -
CDR3nt: TGTGCCAGCAGCTTTGACGATGGGAGGGAAGGTAATGAGCAGTTCTTC
CDR3aa: CASSFDDGREGNEQFF

j_gene: TRBJ2-7
d_gene: -
v_gene: TRBV5-5
abundance: -
CDR3nt: TGTGCCAGCAGCTTGGACGCCACCGGGAGCTACGAGCAGTACTTC
CDR3aa: CASSLDATGSYEQYF

j_gene: TRBJ2-5
d_gene: TRBD2
v_gene: TRBV6-1
abundance: once
CDR3nt: TGTGCCAGCAGTGAGACTAGCGGGAGGGCCCTTGAGACCCAGTACTTC
CDR3aa: CASSETSGRALETQYF

j_gene: TRBJ2-7
d_gene: -
v_gene: TRBV7-8
abundance: -
CDR3nt: TGTGCCAGCAGCCGACCTACTGGACAGCTAGAGTACGAGCAGTACTTC
CDR3aa: CASSRPTGQLEYEQYF

j_gene: TRBJ2-4
d_gene: -
v_gene: TRBV7-9
abundance: once
CDR3nt: TGTGCCAGCAGCCCGGGGGACAGTAAAAAAGCCAAAAACATTCAGTACTTC
CDR3aa: CASSPGDSKKAKNIQYF

j_gene: TRBJ2-1
d_gene: TRBD2
v_gene: TRBV5-1
abundance: -
CDR3nt: TGCGCCAGCACTGTGGGGCGGGAGGGGAATGAGCAGTTCTTC
CDR3aa: CASTVGREGNEQFF

j_gene: TRBJ1-4
d_gene: TRBD1
v_gene: TRBV5-1
abundance: -
CDR3nt: TGCGCCAGCCGCAATAGGGGACAGTCTAATGAAAAACTGTTTTTT
CDR3aa: CASRNRGQSNEKLFF

j_gene: TRBJ1-5
d_gene: -
v_gene: TRBV6-1
abundance: -
CDR3nt: TGTGCCAGCACGTCAGGGGCGGTTCAGCCCCAGCATTTT
CDR3aa: CASTSGAVQPQHF

j_gene: TRBJ2-7
d_gene: -
v_gene: TRBV29-1
abundance: -
CDR3nt: TGCAGCGTTAATCGGGGTGCAAACTACGAGCAGTACTTC
CDR3aa: CSVNRGANYEQYF

j_gene: TRBJ1-1
d_gene: TRBD1
v_gene: TRBV30
abundance: few
CDR3nt: TGTGCCTGGAGCCACTTAGACAGGGACGACACTGAAGCTTTCTTT
CDR3aa: CAWSHLDRDDTEAFF

j_gene: TRBJ2-7
d_gene: TRBD1
v_gene: TRBV29-1
abundance: once
CDR3nt: TGCAGCGTGGTGGGCCGGGACAGTAACGAGCAGTACTTC
CDR3aa: CSVVGRDSNEQYF

j_gene: TRBJ1-1
d_gene: TRBD1
v_gene: TRBV27
abundance: -
CDR3nt: TGTGCCAGCAGTTCCCACCAAGCGGGACAGGGATCCATGAACACTGAAGCTTTCTTT
CDR3aa: CASSSHQAGQGSMNTEAFF